The sequence of this T cell receptor beta chain was determined in a study of response to subunit inactivated influenza vaccine. Regarding the study as a whole: The authors offered the suggestion that each seasonal influenza vaccination recruits few new T cells.

Comment on this clonotype: The target antigen is unknown.

A single record per CDR3 protein comes from TCRdb applying MiXCR to the RT-PCR reads. The table shows about 620,000 distinct CDR3 sequences, with 10% to 15% occurring only once. The material was PBMCs from blood, obtained on the day of vaccination. The receptor was isolated from a man aged 50 to 60 who received an inactivated influenza vaccine.

CDR3 sequence reads: CSDSGSFNEQFF. The CDR3 nucleotides are TGCAGCGATAGCGGGAGTTTCAATGAGCAGTTCTTC. The chain links TRBV29-1 to TRBJ2-1; 9 bases fit TRBD2. This CDR3 region has 12 residues. Losses at the gene ends were 7 bases for V and 6 bases for J; bases not matched to a gene: 4. CDR1 SQVTM and CDR2 ANQGSEA come from the germline V gene.